What follows are 18 T cell receptor beta chains derived from one specimen sequenced in a study of technical replicates of blood from a handful of donors. Repertoires were generated with immunoSEQ multiplex PCR, while TCRdb's copy carries only in-frame clones and drops some. The sample comprises some 96,000 clones, almost 96% of which are singletons, and 0.22% rests with the top ten. Sample: T cells isolated from PBMCs. The receptors were gathered from a human donor in good health.

This clone came up once. CDR3 sequence reads: CASNGVPPDTQYF. The CDR3 nucleotides read TGTGCCAGCAACGGGGTTCCCCCAGATACGCAGTATTTT. This chain connects TRBV6-1 to TRBJ2-3; a weak D match, TRBD2 (5 bases). This CDR3 contains 13 residues. Germline assignment: CDR1 MNHNS and CDR2 SASEGT. Trimming pared 7 bases from V and 4 bases from J, leaving 12 bases between.

The count of this clone is one. The chain joins TRBV6-1 to TRBJ2-5; 9 bases are a match to TRBD1. The germline V gene has CDR1 MNHNS and CDR2 SASEGT. The junction had 9 bases not matched to a gene; V was cut back by 3 bases and J by 7 bases. CDR3 length: 15 amino acids. This CDR3 is CASSDGTGLGGTQYF. The CDR3 region has the DNA TGTGCCAGCAGTGATGGGACAGGGTTGGGGGGGACCCAGTACTTC.

The CDR3 sequence is CASSPRLAVTDTQYF. The CDR3 DNA reads as TGTGCCAGCAGTCCAAGACTAGCGGTCACAGATACGCAGTATTTT. This rearrangement joins TRBV27 to TRBJ2-3, with 9 bases that match TRBD2. The ends lost 5 bases at V and 2 bases at J; junction bases unmatched: 5. This CDR3 contains 15 residues. Germline-derived CDR1 and CDR2 are MNHEY and SMNVEV (reference sequence).

This clone was detected once. Here the CDR3 DNA reads TGTGCCAGCAGCTTGCTGGGGGCAAATATCGACGAGCAGTACTTC. This codes for CASSLLGANIDEQYF. The V gene is TRBV5-6, the J gene TRBJ2-7; possible D gene TRBD1, 6 bases. Germline CDR1 is SGHDT and CDR2 is YYEEEE. There are 15 residues in the CDR3. Trimming cost V 1 base and J 5 bases, with 16 bases left between them.

The chain employs TRBV7-9 and TRBJ1-1; 7 bases match TRBD1. The germline gives CDR1 SEHNR, CDR2 FQNEAQ (reference sequence). The CDR3 extends over 13 amino acids. V lost 5 bases to trimming and J lost 8 bases; unmatched junction nucleotides: 8. CDR3 in amino acids: CASSKSTGAEAFF. CDR3 sequence (DNA): TGTGCCAGCAGCAAATCCACAGGGGCGGAAGCTTTCTTT.

V and J are TRBV7-2 and TRBJ2-1, with 7 bases fitting TRBD2. Trimming took 4 bases from V and 5 from J; bases not matched to a gene: 20. Germline V gives CDR1 SGHTA, CDR2 FQGNSA. This CDR3 spans 19 amino acids. CDR3 sequence reads: CASSWGRVVEQENHNEQFF. The DNA for the CDR3 is TGTGCCAGCAGCTGGGGGAGGGTTGTTGAACAGGAAAACCACAATGAGCAGTTCTTC.

This chain joins TRBV18 and TRBJ2-5, with D perhaps TRBD2 (5 bases). V was pared by 2 bases and J by 4 bases, with 8 bases between. There are 13 residues in the CDR3. Germline CDR1 and CDR2: KGHSH and LQKENI. As DNA, the CDR3 is TGTGCCAGCTCACCAGCGGGTTCAGAGACCCAGTACTTC. This encodes CASSPAGSETQYF.

DNA for the CDR3: TGTGCCAGCAGTTTCCGCACCTCAGGAGTTCGCGGGCTGACCCAGTACTTC. It yields the protein CASSFRTSGVRGLTQYF. V usage is TRBV27 and J usage is TRBJ2-5; weak D call: TRBD2 (5 bases). CDR3 length: 17 amino acids. Trimming shortened V by 3 bases and J by 7 bases, and 24 bases separated the two germline ends. The V gene's germline CDR1 is MNHEY and CDR2 SMNVEV (reference sequence).

The CDR3 DNA reads TGTGCCAGCAGCCGTAGCGGGGGACAGAACTACGAGCAGTACTTC. This codes for CASSRSGGQNYEQYF. The chain links TRBV6-5 to TRBJ2-7; 9 bases line up with TRBD2. With V trimmed by 6 bases and J by 3 bases, 9 bases remained unmatched. Looked up from germline, CDR1 is MNHEY and CDR2 is SVGAGI. The CDR3 sequence is 15 residues long.

V is TRBV6-1 and J is TRBJ1-2; the D gene is possibly TRBD1 (5 bases). Germline V lookup: CDR1 MNHNS, CDR2 SASEGT. Trimming took off 5 bases at V and 8 bases at J, with 21 bases between the two ends. The CDR3 has 15 residues. The CDR3 here is CASSFEPGPTGGYTF. The CDR3 region has the DNA TGTGCCAGCAGTTTCGAGCCAGGGCCCACCGGGGGCTACACCTTC.

This clone has only a few counts. The chain recombines TRBV9 with TRBJ2-7; D not resolved. Germline CDR1 is SGDLS and CDR2 is YYNGEE. This CDR3 is 14 amino acids long. V was clipped by 0 bases and J by 9 bases, with 16 bases between them. The CDR3 DNA sequence: TGTGCCAGCAGCGTAGCATCGACTCCCCTTCGGCAGTACTTC. Protein product: CASSVASTPLRQYF.

This sequence joins TRBV9 and TRBJ1-2, with D possibly matching TRBD1 (5 bases). The ends were cut back, 3 bases at V and 4 bases at J, with 7 bases in the middle. Germline V gene sequence: CDR1 SGDLS, CDR2 YYNGEE. The CDR3 has 12 residues. CDR3 coding DNA: TGTGCCAGCAGCGCGACAGTCTATGGCTACACCTTC. Its translation is CASSATVYGYTF.

The chain combines TRBV6-5 with TRBJ1-2; TRBD1 matches 8 bases. The V gene's germline CDR1 is MNHEY and CDR2 SVGAGI. This CDR3 has 14 amino acids. Losses at the gene ends were 5 bases for V and 2 bases for J; bases not matched to a gene: 4. In DNA form, the CDR3 reads TGTGCCAGCAGTAACCGGGACAGGAACTATGGCTACACCTTC. The encoded protein is CASSNRDRNYGYTF.

This chain connects TRBV10-3 to TRBJ2-3, with 9 bases lining up with TRBD2. J was trimmed by 4 bases and V by 6 bases; bases with no gene match: 8. Germline V CDR1 and CDR2: ENHRY, SYGVKD. This CDR3 spans 15 amino acids. As DNA, the CDR3 is TGTGCCATCAGACCGGGACTAGCAGACGCAGATACGCAGTATTTT. This translates into CAIRPGLADADTQYF.

The chain couples TRBV5-1 to TRBJ2-7; TRBD1 matches 7 bases. J was trimmed by 3 bases and V by 3 bases; bases with no gene match: 9. The CDR3 length is 15 residues. The germline V gene has CDR1 SGHRS and CDR2 YFSETQ. The CDR3 DNA reads TGCGCCAGCAGCTCACACAGGGGTTTCAGCTACGAGCAGTACTTC. This codes for CASSSHRGFSYEQYF. Full variable domain (missing parts from reference TRBV5-1 and TRBJ2-7): KAGVTQTPRYLIKTRGQQVTLSCSPISGHRSVSWYQQTPGQGLQFLFEYFSETQRNKGNFPGRFSGRQFSNSRSEMNVSTLELGDSALYLCASSSHRGFSYEQYFGPGTRLTVT.

The chain employs TRBV5-4 and TRBJ1-2, with 7 bases matching TRBD1. The V gene end was trimmed by 4 bases and the J gene end by 8 bases; junction bases not matched to a gene: 8. The CDR3 spans 13 residues. The V gene's germline CDR1 is SGHNT and CDR2 YYREEE (reference sequence). The CDR3 spells CASSIDREYGYTF. As DNA, the CDR3 is TGTGCCAGCAGCATCGACAGGGAGTACGGCTACACCTTC.

The chain uses TRBV6-5 and TRBJ2-2; maybe TRBD1 (6 bases). CDR3 size: 15 residues. Germline values: CDR1 MNHEY, CDR2 SVGAGI. The V end was cut by 6 bases, the J end by 3 bases, with 14 bases between. For the CDR3, the DNA is TGTGCCAGCAGCCCTCGGGACACCTACACCGGGGAGCTGTTTTTT. Its protein is CASSPRDTYTGELFF.

The chain carries TRBV5-1 and TRBJ2-5; 13 bases agree with TRBD2. V shed 0 bases and J 5 bases; nucleotides not matched to a gene: 7. Germline V gives CDR1 SGHRS, CDR2 YFSETQ. This CDR3 comprises 17 residues. The CDR3 spells CASSLGTSGSSGETQYF. The CDR3 region has the DNA TGCGCCAGCAGCTTGGGGACTAGCGGGAGTAGTGGGGAGACCCAGTACTTC.